This T cell receptor beta chain originates from a study of cytomegalovirus exposure and HLA in healthy donors. Study outcomes and limitations: Subsequent analysis found a tendency for first-cohort TCR clusters to co-occur within the 120 or so validation repertoires. Cytomegalovirus-associated status was assigned to more than 150 TCR beta chains. Most TCR sequences were uncommon, yet certain public TCRs appeared in many donors.

Regarding this clone: No antigen is known for it.

The CDR3 loop spans 13 amino acids. The germline V and J ends were trimmed by 6 bases and 0 bases, with 6 bases remaining between them. The germline V gene encodes CDR1 ENHRY and CDR2 SYGVKD. Method: immunoSEQ multiplex PCR; TCRdb's copy keeps in-frame clones and lacks some. The table records 260,000 or so clones, 90% of them present only once. This clonotype was obtained from a woman in her 30s in good health and CMV-seronegative. The material sequenced was PBMCs. V gene TRBV10-3 combines with J gene TRBJ1-5; D is unclear. For the CDR3, the DNA is TGTGCCATCAGCGGGGTTAGCAATCAGCCCCAGCATTTT. Translated, it gives CAISGVSNQPQHF.